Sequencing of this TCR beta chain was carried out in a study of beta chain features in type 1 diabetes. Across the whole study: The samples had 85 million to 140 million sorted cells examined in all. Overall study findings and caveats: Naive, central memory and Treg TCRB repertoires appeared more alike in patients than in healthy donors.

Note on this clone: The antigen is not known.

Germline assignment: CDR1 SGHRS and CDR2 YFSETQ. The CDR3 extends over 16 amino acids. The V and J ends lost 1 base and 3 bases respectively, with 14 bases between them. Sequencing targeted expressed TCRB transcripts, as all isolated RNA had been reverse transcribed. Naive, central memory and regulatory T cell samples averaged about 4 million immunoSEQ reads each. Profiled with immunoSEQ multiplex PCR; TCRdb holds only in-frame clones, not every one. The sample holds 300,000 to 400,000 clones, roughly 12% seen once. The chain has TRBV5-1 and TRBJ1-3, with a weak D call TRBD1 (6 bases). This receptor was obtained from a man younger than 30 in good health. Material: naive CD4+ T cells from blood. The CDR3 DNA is TGCGCCAGCAGCTTGTCCCTACAGGGTGGTGGAAACACCATATATTTT. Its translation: CASSLSLQGGGNTIYF.